The 30 T cell receptor beta chains below all came from one sample that was sequenced in a study of cytomegalovirus exposure and HLA in healthy donors. The data were produced by immunoSEQ multiplex PCR, yet TCRdb's version contains in-frame clones alone and is incomplete. This table has some 170,000 clones, approximately 90% appearing once. Sequenced material: PBMCs. These receptor sequences come from a woman aged 25-40 years in good health and CMV-seronegative.

This chain links TRBV27 with TRBJ2-7; 12 nucleotides line up with TRBD1. Germline V gives CDR1 MNHEY, CDR2 SMNVEV (reference sequence). CDR3 length: 14 amino acids. Trimming cost V 6 bases and J 7 bases; bases outside gene matches: 7. CDR3 nucleotides: TGTGCCAGCAGCCTCGGGACAGGGGGCGGAGAGCAGTACTTC. Protein sequence: CASSLGTGGGEQYF.

The chain has TRBV27 and TRBJ1-1; tentatively, D is TRBD1 (6 bases). Trimming stripped 5 bases from V and 0 bases from J, with 13 bases between. The CDR3 has 15 residues. CDR1 MNHEY and CDR2 SMNVEV come from the germline V gene (reference sequence). As DNA, the CDR3 is TGTGCCAGCAGTCGCGCGGACAGAATGAACACTGAAGCTTTCTTT. Its protein product is CASSRADRMNTEAFF.

V and J are TRBV29-1 and TRBJ2-7; D might be TRBD2 (5 bases). Per germline, CDR1 SQVTM and CDR2 ANQGSEA. Trimming took 4 bases from V and 3 from J, leaving 7 bases between them. CDR3 length: 11 residues. CDR3 sequence: CSVVGVYEQYF. As DNA, the CDR3 is TGCAGCGTTGTCGGGGTCTACGAGCAGTACTTC.

The chain recombines TRBV27 with TRBJ1-1, with 8 positions matching TRBD1. The CDR3 has 14 residues. From germline, CDR1 is MNHEY and CDR2 SMNVEV (reference sequence). Trimming cost V 5 bases and J 3 bases; bases outside gene matches: 5. The CDR3 DNA reads TGTGCCAGCAGTCCGGACAGGGCCCACACTGAAGCTTTCTTT. Protein sequence: CASSPDRAHTEAFF.

V gene TRBV10-3 combines with J gene TRBJ2-2; perhaps TRBD2 as D (5 bases). The length of the CDR3 is 14 residues. Trimming took off 7 bases at V and 6 bases at J, with 15 bases between the two ends. CDR1 and CDR2 from the germline V gene are ENHRY and SYGVKD. CDR3 coding DNA: TGTGCCATCACCCCCGGGGTAGCATCCGGGGAGCTGTTTTTT. It is translated as CAITPGVASGELFF.

J is TRBJ1-2 and V is TRBV6-5; tentative D call: TRBD1 (5 bases). With 5 bases removed from V and 0 bases from J, the gap between germline ends came to 13 bases. The germline V gene has CDR1 MNHEY and CDR2 SVGAGI. This CDR3 has 15 residues. DNA for the CDR3: TGTGCCAGCAGTGGAGGACGGGGGGCTAACTATGGCTACACCTTC. Residues: CASSGGRGANYGYTF.

The chain links TRBV4-1 to TRBJ2-7, with D possibly TRBD2 on 5 matching bases. Between the trimmed V and J ends, which lost 2 bases and 3 bases, there was a span of 14 bases. Germline assignment: CDR1 MGHRA and CDR2 YSYEKL. The CDR3 is 15 amino acids. CDR3 bases: TGCGCCAGCAGCCAACTACCCGGACTCATCTACGAGCAGTACTTC. Amino acid sequence: CASSQLPGLIYEQYF.

This clone was seen a handful of times. The chain uses TRBV4-1 and TRBJ1-6; D might be TRBD1 (6 bases). Trimming stripped 3 bases from V and 1 base from J, with 22 bases between. The CDR3 has 20 amino acids. Germline V gives CDR1 MGHRA, CDR2 YSYEKL. The CDR3 loop is CASSHAMGRTALSYNSPLHF. The CDR3 region has the DNA TGCGCCAGCAGCCATGCCATGGGGCGGACAGCACTTTCCTATAATTCACCCCTCCACTTT.

The chain couples TRBV5-6 to TRBJ2-7; a weak D match, TRBD2 (11 bases). Germline V gene lookup returns CDR1 SGHDT and CDR2 YYEEEE. The CDR3 covers 18 residues. Trimming removed 2 bases from V and 4 bases from J, with 25 bases in between. This CDR3 reads CASSFRQGASGGIYEQYF. CDR3 in DNA: TGTGCCAGCAGCTTTAGACAGGGGGCTAGCGGGGGGATTTACGAGCAGTACTTC.

The CDR3 is CASSFSGYTGELFF. The DNA of the CDR3 is TGTGCCAGCAGCTTCTCGGGGTACACCGGGGAGCTGTTTTTT. V and J are TRBV7-9 and TRBJ2-2; TRBD2 is a possible D gene (5 bases). Germline CDR1 reads SEHNR; CDR2 reads FQNEAQ (reference sequence). This CDR3 is built from 14 residues. Between the trimmed V and J ends, which lost 3 bases and 3 bases, there was a span of 8 bases.

The sample holds a few counts of this clone. The J gene is TRBJ1-2, the V gene TRBV6-6; tentative D call: TRBD1 (5 bases). V lost 6 bases, J lost 3 bases, and 14 bases lay in between. This CDR3 region has 14 residues. The V gene's germline CDR1 is MNHNY and CDR2 SVGAGI (reference sequence). The CDR3 region is CASRTETVHYGYTF. The DNA for the CDR3 is TGTGCCAGCAGGACCGAGACAGTGCACTATGGCTACACCTTC.

The chain joins TRBV5-5 to TRBJ2-7, with TRBD1 matching over 7 bases. This CDR3 spans 15 amino acids. Germline V gene data show CDR1 as SGHKS and CDR2 as YYEKEE (reference sequence). With 4 bases clipped from V and 0 bases from J, the junction kept 7 bases outside the gene matches. The CDR3: CASSKTGNYSYEQYF. The CDR3 region has the DNA TGTGCCAGCAGCAAGACAGGGAATTACTCCTACGAGCAGTACTTC.

The V call is TRBV6-1, the J call TRBJ2-7; a possible D gene is TRBD1 (5 bases). In germline, CDR1 is MNHNS, CDR2 SASEGT. This CDR3 comprises 15 residues. The V gene lost 7 bases and the J gene lost 3 bases, with 19 bases spanning the gap. In DNA form, the CDR3 reads TGTGCCAGCAATAGTCCGCCGCCCAGGGACTACGAGCAGTACTTC. Encoded protein: CASNSPPPRDYEQYF.

The chain has TRBV25-1 and TRBJ2-1, with 7 bases that match TRBD2. This CDR3 region has 14 residues. Trimming cost V 2 bases and J 6 bases; bases outside gene matches: 4. Germline V gene lookup returns CDR1 MGHDK and CDR2 SYGVNS. DNA of the CDR3: TGTGCCAGCAGTGAAGGGGGGGACGCCAATGAGCAGTTCTTC. Encoded protein: CASSEGGDANEQFF.

The chain has TRBV5-1 and TRBJ2-5; 7 bases map to TRBD1. This CDR3 is built from 14 residues. Germline V lookup: CDR1 SGHRS, CDR2 YFSETQ. V dropped 4 bases and J dropped 3; count of bases not matched to a gene: 6. CDR3 region: CASSRDTGEETQYF. The CDR3 DNA sequence: TGCGCCAGCAGCCGTGATACAGGGGAAGAGACCCAGTACTTC.

The J gene is TRBJ2-1, the V gene TRBV9; 10 nucleotides agree with TRBD2. This CDR3 is 16 amino acids long. Germline V CDR1 and CDR2: SGDLS, YYNGEE. Losses at the gene ends were 0 bases for V and 7 bases for J; bases not matched to a gene: 7. CDR3 loop: CASSVALGLAENEQFF. The CDR3 nucleotides are TGTGCCAGCAGCGTAGCTCTAGGACTAGCGGAAAATGAGCAGTTCTTC.

The chain employs TRBV6-1 and TRBJ1-6; no firm D call. V lost 1 base and J 7 bases, leaving 26 bases between the germline ends. Germline lookup yields CDR1 MNHNS and CDR2 SASEGT. The CDR3 loop spans 20 amino acids. The CDR3 loop reads CASSEEILGASHMENSPLHF. The DNA for the CDR3 is TGTGCCAGCAGTGAAGAAATCCTCGGTGCATCCCACATGGAGAATTCACCCCTCCACTTT.

The chain is built from TRBV6-1 and TRBJ2-1; tentatively, D is TRBD2 (6 bases). This CDR3 is built from 12 residues. Trimming removed 4 bases at V and 10 bases at J, with 11 bases between. The germline V gene has CDR1 MNHNS and CDR2 SASEGT. The CDR3, as DNA: TGTGCCAGCAGTGTTTTCCGGGGGGAGCAGTTCTTC. Encoded protein: CASSVFRGEQFF.

V usage is TRBV2 and J usage is TRBJ2-7, with no clear D. The germline V gene has CDR1 SNHLY and CDR2 FYNNEI. V lost 3 bases to trimming and J lost 5 bases, with 14 bases between them. This CDR3 has 14 residues. In nucleotides, the CDR3 is TGTGCCAGCAGTGACGATCTGATAGGAGACGAGCAGTACTTC. As protein: CASSDDLIGDEQYF.

This clone was picked up one time. This chain uses TRBV6-1 with TRBJ2-2, with 7 positions matching TRBD2. Germline trimming cut 6 bases from V and 5 bases from J; bases unmatched to any gene: 3. This CDR3 contains 13 residues. Germline CDR1 and CDR2: MNHNS and SASEGT. In nucleotides, the CDR3 is TGTGCCAGCAGAAACGGGGGGACCGGGGAGCTGTTTTTT. The encoded protein is CASRNGGTGELFF.

The chain has TRBV5-6 and TRBJ1-5; 10 bases are a match to TRBD1. Germline-derived CDR1 and CDR2 are SGHDT and YYEEEE. The CDR3 consists of 15 residues. Germline trimming cut 1 base from V and 5 bases from J; bases unmatched to any gene: 3. The CDR3 is CASSLRQGADQPQHF. The CDR3 nucleotides read TGTGCCAGCAGCTTGCGACAGGGGGCAGATCAGCCCCAGCATTTT.

The chain recombines TRBV9 with TRBJ2-3, with D possibly TRBD2 on 5 matching bases. The V gene's germline CDR1 is SGDLS and CDR2 YYNGEE. The CDR3 is 15 amino acids. Trimming shortened V by 1 base and J by 3 bases, and 12 bases separated the two germline ends. The CDR3 DNA sequence: TGTGCCAGCAGCGTACCACTTCCGGGGACAGATACGCAGTATTTT. This sequence encodes CASSVPLPGTDTQYF.

The V and J genes are TRBV6-5 and TRBJ2-1, with 9 bases fitting TRBD1. Germline CDR1 reads MNHEY; CDR2 reads SVGAGI. The V and J ends lost 6 bases and 4 bases, in that order; junction bases with no gene match: 7. The CDR3 runs to 15 residues. The CDR3 coding sequence is TGTGCCAGCAGCCGCACCGGGACAGGGTACAATGAGCAGTTCTTC. This gives the protein CASSRTGTGYNEQFF.

The chain employs TRBV19 and TRBJ1-5; D gene ambiguous. V was trimmed by 10 bases and J by 3 bases, leaving 13 bases between them. CDR1 and CDR2 (germline): LNHDA, SQIVND (reference sequence). This CDR3 contains 13 residues. CDR3 amino acids: CAIDRGYNQPQHF. As DNA, the CDR3 is TGTGCCATCGACCGGGGATACAATCAGCCCCAGCATTTT.

The V gene is TRBV19, the J gene TRBJ1-1; possibly TRBD1 for D (5 bases). The CDR3 is 13 residues long. The ends were cut back, 5 bases at V and 11 bases at J, with 18 bases in the middle. Germline V gene lookup returns CDR1 LNHDA and CDR2 SQIVND (reference sequence). DNA of the CDR3: TGTGCCAGTAGTGACCGGGGGTGGATAGAGGCTTTCTTT. It translates to CASSDRGWIEAFF.

This chain joins TRBV14 and TRBJ2-5; D gene unclear. The V and J ends lost 5 bases and 4 bases respectively, with 5 bases between them. Germline lookup yields CDR1 SGHDN and CDR2 FVKESK. The CDR3 covers 11 residues. Here the CDR3 reads CASSIRETQYF. Here the CDR3 DNA reads TGTGCCAGCAGCATCCGAGAGACCCAGTACTTC.

The J gene is TRBJ1-1, the V gene TRBV19, with 8 bases lining up with TRBD1. Germline loops: CDR1 LNHDA, CDR2 SQIVND (reference sequence). V trimming: 5 bases; J trimming: 3 bases; junction bases outside the gene matches: 5. There are 14 residues in the CDR3. CDR3 sequence: CASSGQGAYTEAFF. DNA for the CDR3: TGTGCCAGTAGTGGACAGGGTGCGTACACTGAAGCTTTCTTT.

The rearrangement links TRBV5-1 to TRBJ1-1; D not resolved. V gave up 3 bases and J gave up 0 bases, with 12 bases separating them. In germline, CDR1 is SGHRS, CDR2 YFSETQ. This CDR3 comprises 15 residues. The CDR3 here is CASSWLEGVNTEAFF. The CDR3 DNA sequence: TGCGCCAGCAGCTGGTTGGAGGGAGTGAACACTGAAGCTTTCTTT. The full variable domain, with the rest looked up from reference TRBV5-1 and TRBJ1-1, is KAGVTQTPRYLIKTRGQQVTLSCSPISGHRSVSWYQQTPGQGLQFLFEYFSETQRNKGNFPGRFSGRQFSNSRSEMNVSTLELGDSALYLCASSWLEGVNTEAFFGQGTRLTVV.

This clone was picked up one time. This chain connects TRBV11-2 to TRBJ1-4, with D perhaps matching TRBD1 (6 bases). Germline CDR1 and CDR2: SGHAT and FQNNGV. This CDR3 is 14 amino acids long. The V end lost 3 bases, the J end lost 6 bases, and 11 bases lay between the germline ends. Here the CDR3 reads CASSFWGRDEKLFF. The CDR3 nucleotides are TGTGCCAGCAGCTTCTGGGGGCGAGATGAAAAACTGTTTTTT.

The chain combines TRBV10-2 with TRBJ2-2, with D tentatively TRBD1 (6 bases). Germline CDR1 reads WSHSY; CDR2 reads SAAADI. CDR3 size: 16 residues. Deletions cut 6 bases from V and 5 bases from J, with 19 bases between. CDR3 coding DNA: TGCGCCAGCAGAGGGACACCCAAGGGGCAGACCGGGGAGCTGTTTTTT. It is translated as CASRGTPKGQTGELFF.